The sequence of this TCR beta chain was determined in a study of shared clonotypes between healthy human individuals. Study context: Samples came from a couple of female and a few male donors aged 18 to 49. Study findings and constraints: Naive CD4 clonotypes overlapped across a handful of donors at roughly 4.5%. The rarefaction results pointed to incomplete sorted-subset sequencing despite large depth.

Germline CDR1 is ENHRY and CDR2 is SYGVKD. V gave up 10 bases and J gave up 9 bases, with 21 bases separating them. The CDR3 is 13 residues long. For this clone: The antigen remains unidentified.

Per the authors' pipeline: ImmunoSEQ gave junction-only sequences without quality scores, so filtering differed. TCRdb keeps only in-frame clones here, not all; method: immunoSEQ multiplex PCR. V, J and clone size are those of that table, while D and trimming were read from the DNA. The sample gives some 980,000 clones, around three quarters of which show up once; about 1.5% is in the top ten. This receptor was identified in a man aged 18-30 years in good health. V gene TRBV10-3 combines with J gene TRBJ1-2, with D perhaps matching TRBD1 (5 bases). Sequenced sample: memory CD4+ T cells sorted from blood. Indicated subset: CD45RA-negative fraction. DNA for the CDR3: TGTGCCACCCCTGGAGGGGTGAGTTTTTGCTACACCTTC. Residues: CATPGGVSFCYTF.